A single sample gave rise to the 5 T cell receptor beta chains below, sequenced in a study of T-cell reconstitution after alpha-beta-depleted transplantation in children (dated by TCRdb to 2015 to 2016). Library method: PCR. The sequencing machine was an Illumina HiSeq 2500. To normalize quantification of the TCRbeta repertoire, the TCR libraries were built with molecular barcoding that relied on unique molecular identifiers. Using fastp trimming at Q25 and MiXCR clonotype assembly, TCRdb reanalyzed the public sequencing data and kept in-frame beta chains. CDR3 protein duplicates are merged, each entry listing the most common genes and DNA. For this sample the table gives just over 950,000 distinct CDR3 sequences, of which less than 30% were detected only once. The top ten clones comprise under 30% of the sample. This specimen's treatment or condition label, interpreted: allogeneic hematopoietic cell transplantation with graft depleted of TCRalphabeta T cells and CD19 B cells.

Here the sequenced sample was PBMCs, mostly from graft donor cells, taken 360 days after TCRalphabeta/CD19-depleted stem cell transplant. These receptors all come from a boy younger than two who had a stem cell transplant for SCID, so the T cells may come from the graft donor.

This clonotype was counted only a few times. The CDR3 sequence is CSASLRAGSTDTQYF. The DNA of the CDR3 is TGCAGTGCTAGTTTACGAGCGGGCAGCACAGATACGCAGTATTTT. The rearrangement uses TRBV20-1 and TRBJ2-3; the D gene is possibly TRBD2 (6 bases). Per the germline V gene, CDR1 is DFQATT and CDR2 is SNEGSKA (reference sequence). There are 15 residues in the CDR3. Trimming took 3 bases from V and 0 from J, leaving 13 bases between them.

The rearrangement links TRBV6-1 to TRBJ2-2; 10 bases align to TRBD1. Germline V lookup: CDR1 MNHNS, CDR2 SASEGT. V dropped 6 bases and J dropped 4; count of bases not matched to a gene: 5. This CDR3 has 15 residues. CDR3 sequence reads: CASRHDRGPTGELFF. The CDR3 nucleotides read TGTGCCAGCAGACACGACAGGGGGCCCACCGGGGAGCTGTTTTTT.

The genes are TRBV7-2 and TRBJ2-7; D call uncertain. The CDR3 is 13 amino acids. Deletions cut 6 bases from V and 3 bases from J, with 12 bases between. The germline gives CDR1 SGHTA, CDR2 FQGNSA. CDR3 loop: CASSPWWGYEQYF. Written as DNA, the CDR3 is TGTGCCAGCAGTCCCTGGTGGGGCTACGAGCAGTACTTC.

This chain joins TRBV30 and TRBJ1-3; TRBD1 matches at 8 bases. Germline CDR1 reads GTSNPN; CDR2 reads SVGIG (reference sequence). This CDR3 is built from 13 residues. V trimming: 1 base; J trimming: 4 bases; junction bases outside the gene matches: 0. CDR3 nucleotide sequence: TGTGCCTGGAGTGCAGGGGGCGGAAACACCATATATTTT. As protein: CAWSAGGGNTIYF.

This chain connects TRBV7-7 to TRBJ2-2; D ambiguous. This CDR3 comprises 17 residues. CDR1 is SSHAT, CDR2 FNYEAQ, per germline (reference sequence). The germline V and J ends were trimmed by 5 bases and 2 bases, with 18 bases remaining between them. The CDR3 is CASSIKLAAFNTGELFF. CDR3 bases: TGTGCCAGCAGCATCAAACTTGCGGCCTTTAACACCGGGGAGCTGTTTTTT.